This T cell receptor (beta chain) was found in a study of blood T cell repertoires in COVID-19. Whole-study context: Acute and convalescent COVID-19 samples came from the United States, Italy and Spain.

Under the authors' procedure: Scientists estimated how many nucleated cells there were by amplifying reference gene primers. The method was immunoSEQ multiplex PCR; TCRdb's version includes in-frame clones alone and lacks a portion of them. D and trimming were read from the DNA, whereas the V and J calls and clone size are those reported in that table. The sample carries about 180,000 clones, about 80% recorded once. The sequence was obtained from a human donor in a cohort sampled during active COVID-19. The specimen was peripheral blood.

The CDR3 loop reads CASSSNRLALYNEQFF. CDR3 nucleotide sequence: TGTGCCAGCAGCTCCAACCGACTAGCCCTATACAATGAGCAGTTCTTC. The rearrangement joins TRBV7-9 to TRBJ2-1, with TRBD2 identical over 7 bases. Germline V lookup: CDR1 SEHNR, CDR2 FQNEAQ (reference sequence). This CDR3 region has 16 residues. V shed 4 bases, J shed 4 bases, and the junction held 10 bases outside the gene matches. The whole variable domain, remainder taken from reference TRBV7-9 and TRBJ2-1, is DTGVSQNPRHKITKRGQNVTFRCDPISEHNRLYWYRQTLGQGPEFLTYFQNEAQLEKSRLLSDRFSAERPKGSFSTLEIQRTEQGDSAMYLCASSSNRLALYNEQFFGPGTRLTVL.